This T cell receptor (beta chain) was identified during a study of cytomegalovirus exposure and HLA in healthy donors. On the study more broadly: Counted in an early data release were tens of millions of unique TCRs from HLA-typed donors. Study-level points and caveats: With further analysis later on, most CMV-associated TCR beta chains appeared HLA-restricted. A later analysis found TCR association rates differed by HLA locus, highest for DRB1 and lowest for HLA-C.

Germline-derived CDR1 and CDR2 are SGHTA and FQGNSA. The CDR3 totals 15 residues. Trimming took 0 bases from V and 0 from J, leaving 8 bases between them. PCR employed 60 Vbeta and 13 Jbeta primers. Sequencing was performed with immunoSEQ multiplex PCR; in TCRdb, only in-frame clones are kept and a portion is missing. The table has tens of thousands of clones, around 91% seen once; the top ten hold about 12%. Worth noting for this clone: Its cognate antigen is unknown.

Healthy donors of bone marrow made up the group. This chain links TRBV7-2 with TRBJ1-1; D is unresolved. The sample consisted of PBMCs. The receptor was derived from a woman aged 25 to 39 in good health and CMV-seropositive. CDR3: CASSLALAVNTEAFF. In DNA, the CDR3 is TGTGCCAGCAGCTTAGCTCTGGCGGTGAACACTGAAGCTTTCTTT.